The sequence of this T cell receptor beta chain was determined in a study of regulatory T cells in long-lasting Graves disease. Regarding the study as a whole: Preferential use of TRBV28, TRBJ1-2 and TRBJ2-5 was seen in persistent disease. Patients with persistent Graves' had lower TCR diversity than newly diagnosed patients. Examination was confined to peripheral blood, excluding thyroid tissue.

V was clipped by 3 bases and J by 1 base, with 15 bases between them. The CDR3 is 16 residues long. The germline gives CDR1 DFQATT, CDR2 SNEGSKA (reference sequence). With iRepertoire HTBI primers and Arm-PCR of CDR3 regions, TCR beta libraries were built. Original processing notes: Across all samples, roughly 62 TRBV segments and 11 to 15 TRBJ segments were identified. TCRdb analysed the multiplex PCR reads with MiXCR anew, one entry per CDR3 protein. TCRdb's processing, not the authors' own work, is the source of the V and J calls. The table includes 350,000 to 450,000 distinct CDR3 sequences, roughly 20% detected once. Documented time point: persistent/refractory GD, antithyroid drugs over 5 years with positive TRAb. Extracted PBMC RNA gave rise to the TCR library. This clonotype was seen a few times. Its matching antigen is unknown.

This clonotype originated in a female donor with Graves disease. The V call is TRBV20-1, the J call TRBJ2-2, with a possible D match to TRBD2 (6 bases). The specimen was peripheral blood mononuclear cells (PBMCs), collected when the disease was refractory, from a patient treated with antithyroid drugs. The CDR3 coding sequence is TGCAGTGCTAGGGGGGGTGTCGGGAGGAACACCGGGGAGCTGTTTTTT. It codes for CSARGGVGRNTGELFF.